Listed below are T cell receptor beta chains from one sample, sequenced in a study of vaccination and CD4 T cells after COVID-19. TCRdb independently ran MiXCR on the PCR reads; one entry per CDR3 protein. The table shows roughly 23,000 distinct CDR3 sequences, with approximately 67% occurring only once. These receptors lack a known antigen. The sample was CD4+ T cells from blood, cultured in vitro, taken after SARS-CoV-2 vaccination. All receptors come from a human donor who received a COVID-19 vaccine. The CDR3 runs from the conserved cysteine through the conserved F or W. The order of the fields is clone size, V gene, J gene, D gene, CDR3 protein, CDR3 DNA. The D gene is left open where the match is weak. Clone size is given for some rows only: seen once, a few or many times, or a class if the clone is expanded.

>.|TRBV6-1|TRBJ1-2|TRBD1
CASSAYRGESYGYTF
TGTGCCAGCAGTGCATACAGGGGGGAGAGCTATGGCTACACCTTC
>.|TRBV24-1|TRBJ2-5|.
CATSDLSADQETQYF
TGTGCCACCAGTGATTTGTCGGCAGACCAAGAGACCCAGTACTTC
>.|TRBV12-3/TRBV12-4|TRBJ1-5|.
CASSRGVNQPQHF
TGTGCCAGCAGTCGGGGGGTAAATCAGCCCCAGCATTTT
>.|TRBV5-4|TRBJ2-1|.
CASSPDGASYNEQFF
TGTGCCAGCAGCCCTGACGGGGCCTCCTACAATGAGCAGTTCTTC
>.|TRBV6-1|TRBJ1-5|TRBD1
CASSLNRGQDQPQHF
TGTGCCAGCAGCTTAAACAGGGGGCAGGATCAGCCCCAGCATTTT
>once|TRBV6-1|TRBJ1-2|TRBD1
CASSGGGQGYGYTF
TGTGCCAGCAGCGGGGGGGGACAGGGGTATGGCTACACCTTC
>.|TRBV29-1|TRBJ1-3|TRBD1
CSVVYPHDRGSGNTIYF
TGCAGCGTTGTTTACCCCCATGACAGGGGGTCTGGAAACACCATATATTTT
>.|TRBV7-9|TRBJ1-1|TRBD1
CASSSTQGARNTEAFF
TGTGCCAGCAGCTCGACACAGGGGGCGAGAAACACTGAAGCTTTCTTT
>once|TRBV18|TRBJ2-5|TRBD2
CASYPSSGGRETQYF
TGTGCCAGCTATCCCTCTAGCGGCGGACGGGAGACCCAGTACTTC
>.|TRBV20-1|TRBJ2-5|.
CSARDSGRLAETQYF
TGCAGTGCTAGAGATTCGGGAAGGCTAGCTGAGACCCAGTACTTC
>.|TRBV7-2|TRBJ2-7|TRBD2
CASSFSGGTYEQYF
TGCGCCAGCAGCTTCTCGGGGGGGACCTACGAGCAGTACTTC
>.|TRBV19|TRBJ1-2|TRBD1
CASSTRLAGTGYGYTF
TGTGCCAGTAGTACACGACTGGCCGGGACAGGATATGGCTACACCTTC
>.|TRBV12-3/TRBV12-4|TRBJ1-5|TRBD1
CASTRQGDQPQHF
TGTGCCAGCACCCGACAGGGCGATCAGCCCCAGCATTTT
>.|TRBV27|TRBJ2-7|.
CASSLHRAYEQYF
TGTGCCAGCAGTTTACACAGGGCCTACGAGCAGTACTTC
>.|TRBV5-1|TRBJ2-3|.
CASSKGDSTDTQYF
TGCGCCAGCAGCAAAGGGGACTCGACAGATACGCAGTATTTT
>.|TRBV6-2/TRBV6-3|TRBJ1-2|TRBD1
CASSYMTGSGGYTF
TGTGCCAGCAGTTACATGACAGGGTCCGGTGGCTACACCTTC
>.|TRBV30|TRBJ2-5|TRBD2
CAWGLAGEETQYF
TGTGCCTGGGGACTAGCGGGGGAAGAGACCCAGTACTTC
>.|TRBV24-1|TRBJ1-2|.
CATSDPQGRYGYTF
TGTGCCACCAGTGACCCGCAGGGTCGCTATGGCTACACCTTC
>.|TRBV10-2|TRBJ1-2|TRBD1
CASSIGQGGIGGYTF
TGCGCCAGCAGTATAGGACAGGGAGGTATCGGTGGCTACACCTTC
>once|TRBV4-1|TRBJ2-5|TRBD2
CASSQDGGGQETQYF
TGCGCCAGCAGCCAAGATGGGGGGGGTCAAGAGACCCAGTACTTC
>.|TRBV5-1|TRBJ1-1|.
CASSSDSFVGTEAFF
TGCGCCAGCAGCTCGGACAGTTTTGTTGGCACTGAAGCTTTCTTT
>.|TRBV12-3/TRBV12-4|TRBJ1-2|TRBD1
CASSLQGFDGYTF
TGTGCCAGCAGTCTACAGGGGTTCGATGGCTACACCTTC
>.|TRBV2|TRBJ1-2|.
CASRPQGGDYGYTF
TGTGCCAGCAGGCCCCAGGGCGGGGACTATGGCTACACCTTC
>.|TRBV7-8|TRBJ1-6|.
CASSLEGSAQANNSPLHF
TGTGCCAGCAGCTTAGAGGGGTCGGCACAGGCCAATAATTCACCCCTCCACTTT
>.|TRBV11-2|TRBJ1-1|.
CASSRPGARNTEAFF
TGTGCCAGCAGCCGCCCGGGGGCGAGAAACACTGAAGCTTTCTTT
>once|TRBV6-1|TRBJ1-2|TRBD1
CASNNRGLRGYTF
TGTGCCAGCAATAACAGGGGGCTGCGTGGCTACACCTTC
>.|TRBV24-1|TRBJ1-4|.
CATSEHDNEKLFF
TGTGCCACCAGTGAACACGATAATGAAAAACTGTTTTTT
>few|TRBV14|TRBJ2-7|.
CASSQEVGSAYEQYF
TGTGCCAGCAGCCAAGAAGTGGGTTCAGCCTACGAGCAGTACTTC
>.|TRBV10-3|TRBJ2-7|TRBD2
CAISEGTSGGYEQYF
TGTGCCATCAGTGAAGGGACTAGCGGGGGGTACGAGCAGTACTTC
>few|TRBV2|TRBJ1-6|TRBD1
CASRTGEVPPLHF
TGTGCCAGCAGAACAGGGGAAGTTCCACCCCTCCACTTT
>once|TRBV6-1|TRBJ1-5|.
CASSPGRGNQPQHF
TGTGCCAGCAGCCCGGGGAGGGGCAATCAGCCCCAGCATTTT
>.|TRBV20-1|TRBJ2-5|.
CSARNGAGEETQYF
TGCAGTGCTAGAAATGGGGCCGGGGAGGAGACCCAGTACTTC
>.|TRBV30|TRBJ2-5|.
CAWSVGVEETQYF
TGTGCCTGGAGTGTAGGGGTGGAAGAGACCCAGTACTTC
>.|TRBV15|TRBJ2-5|TRBD1
CATSPGTRGRQETQYF
TGTGCCACCAGCCCGGGAACCAGGGGGAGACAAGAGACCCAGTACTTC
>.|TRBV7-9|TRBJ1-1|.
CASSPSYEAFF
TGTGCCAGCAGCCCGTCCTACGAAGCTTTCTTT
>once|TRBV15|TRBJ1-6|.
CATSLPTGWNSPLHF
TGTGCCACCAGCTTACCTACAGGGTGGAATTCACCCCTCCACTTT
>.|TRBV15|TRBJ1-3|.
CATSRDGSRQSGNTIYF
TGTGCCACCAGCAGAGATGGGTCGCGGCAGTCTGGAAACACCATATATTTT
>few|TRBV15|TRBJ1-5|.
CATSRDRVPSNQPQHF
TGTGCCACCAGCAGAGATCGGGTCCCTAGCAATCAGCCCCAGCATTTT
>.|TRBV30|TRBJ1-3|.
CAWSEGAQAIYF
TGTGCCTGGAGTGAAGGGGCGCAGGCCATATATTTT
>.|TRBV6-1|TRBJ1-6|.
CASTGSASYNSPLHF
TGTGCCAGCACCGGTAGTGCCTCCTATAATTCACCCCTCCACTTT
>.|TRBV24-1|TRBJ2-3|.
CATGGEDGIDTQYF
TGTGCCACTGGGGGAGAAGATGGCATAGATACGCAGTATTTT
>few|TRBV7-3|TRBJ2-3|TRBD2
CASSLLAGESPNTQYF
TGTGCCAGCAGCTTATTAGCGGGGGAGTCTCCGAATACGCAGTATTTT
>.|TRBV6-1|TRBJ1-1|TRBD1
CASRAETGWNTEAFF
TGTGCCAGCAGGGCCGAGACAGGGTGGAACACTGAAGCTTTCTTT
>.|TRBV5-1|TRBJ2-3|.
CASSAGRKITDTQYF
TGCGCCAGCAGCGCGGGACGGAAGATTACAGATACGCAGTATTTT
>few|TRBV25-1|TRBJ1-6|.
CASSESRQGVDSPLHF
TGTGCCAGCAGTGAATCCCGGCAGGGAGTCGATTCACCCCTCCACTTT
>.|TRBV2|TRBJ2-5|TRBD1
CASSPGQGDETQYF
TGTGCCAGCAGTCCCGGACAGGGGGATGAGACCCAGTACTTC
>once|TRBV20-1|TRBJ1-5|.
CSASRSNQPQHF
TGCAGTGCTAGTCGAAGCAATCAGCCCCAGCATTTT
>.|TRBV6-5|TRBJ1-1|TRBD1
CASSYGTGGGYTEAFF
TGTGCCAGCAGTTATGGGACAGGGGGTGGATACACTGAAGCTTTCTTT
>.|TRBV5-1|TRBJ1-2|.
CASSLGANYGYTF
TGCGCCAGCAGCTTAGGAGCTAACTATGGCTACACCTTC
>.|TRBV10-3|TRBJ2-1|.
CAISEPRGEQFF
TGTGCCATCAGTGAGCCCAGGGGTGAGCAGTTCTTC
>.|TRBV2|TRBJ2-3|.
CASSAPTPDTQYF
TGTGCCAGCAGCGCCCCGACCCCAGATACGCAGTATTTT
>.|TRBV19|TRBJ2-1|.
CASGRGTGSYNEQFF
TGTGCCAGTGGACGCGGGACGGGATCCTACAATGAGCAGTTCTTC
>.|TRBV20-1|TRBJ2-3|TRBD2
CSAKLAGGGNTQYF
TGCAGTGCTAAACTAGCGGGGGGGGGGAATACGCAGTATTTT
>few|TRBV6-1|TRBJ2-5|TRBD1
CASTTGVGLGLETQYF
TGTGCCAGTACAACAGGGGTGGGGCTTGGGTTGGAGACCCAGTACTTC